Presented here are 27 T cell receptor beta chains from one specimen sequenced in a study of patients and donors after allogeneic stem cell transplantation. A single record per CDR3 protein comes from TCRdb applying MiXCR to the RT-PCR reads. This table has about 74,000 distinct CDR3 sequences, approximately 25% appearing once. Sequenced: blood, either unsorted or a sorted T cell fraction (not recorded which). The receptor set was obtained from a human donor who was either an allogeneic HSCT recipient or a stem cell or donor lymphocyte infusion donor (not recorded which). It is not recorded whose cells these are; they may come from a transplant donor.

This rearrangement joins TRBV7-7 to TRBJ2-2; perhaps TRBD1 as D (6 bases). The V and J ends lost 5 bases and 5 bases respectively, with 9 bases between them. The CDR3 sequence is 13 residues long. CDR1 is SSHAT, CDR2 FNYEAQ, per germline (reference sequence). CDR3 bases: TGTGCCAGCAGCCTCAGGGGAACCGGGGAGCTGTTTTTT. Translating gives CASSLRGTGELFF.

This clonotype was found many times. CDR3 nucleotide sequence: TGCAGTGCTAGACTGTCTAGCGGGGGTGGAGGTGGGAATGAGCAGTTCTTC. Amino acid sequence: CSARLSSGGGGGNEQFF. The V gene is TRBV20-1, the J gene TRBJ2-1; 10 bases match TRBD2. This CDR3 region has 17 residues. V dropped 2 bases and J dropped 7; count of bases not matched to a gene: 14. The germline V gene encodes CDR1 DFQATT and CDR2 SNEGSKA (reference sequence).

This clonotype was counted between two and nine times. V is TRBV12-5 and J is TRBJ1-1; perhaps TRBD1 as D (5 bases). The CDR3 has 14 amino acids. V lost 6 bases to trimming and J lost 2 bases, with 13 bases between them. Germline-derived CDR1 and CDR2 are LGHNT and FRNRAP. CDR3 bases: TGTGCTAGTGGAGGGGCAGGGATAAACACTGAAGCTTTCTTT. It specifies CASGGAGINTEAFF.

This clonotype was picked up a small number of times. The gene calls are TRBV11-3 and TRBJ2-7; 7 bases line up with TRBD1. CDR3 length: 14 amino acids. The germline gives CDR1 SGHNT, CDR2 YENEEA. The trim removed 5 bases at V and 0 bases at J, leaving 4 bases unmatched. The CDR3 sequence: CASSQGQSSYEQYF. CDR3 bases: TGTGCCAGCAGCCAGGGACAGTCCTCCTACGAGCAGTACTTC.

For the CDR3, the DNA is TGCGCCAGCAGCTTGGTGGCGGGAGTTGACAATGAGCAGTTCTTC. Protein product: CASSLVAGVDNEQFF. This chain uses TRBV5-1 with TRBJ2-1, with 7 nucleotides matching TRBD2. Germline CDR1 SGHRS, CDR2 YFSETQ. The CDR3 is 15 residues long. The V gene end was trimmed by 0 bases and the J gene end by 5 bases; junction bases not matched to a gene: 5.

For the CDR3, the DNA is TGTGCCAGCAGCCAACTGACCGAGCCAGACTTCACAGATACGCAGTATTTT. This gives the protein CASSQLTEPDFTDTQYF. This chain links TRBV3-1 with TRBJ2-3; D gene uncertain. CDR3 size: 17 residues. The ends were cut back, 2 bases at V and 2 bases at J, with 17 bases in the middle. Germline-derived CDR1 and CDR2 are LGHDT and YNNKEL (reference sequence).

This clonotype was seen only a few times. The J gene is TRBJ2-1, the V gene TRBV5-1; D assignment may be TRBD1 or TRBD2 (7 bases each). Trimming left V 0 bases short and J 9 bases short, with 13 bases between. Germline V gives CDR1 SGHRS, CDR2 YFSETQ. CDR3 length: 14 amino acids. CDR3 nucleotides: TGCGCCAGCAGCTTGGAAGGCAGGGGGGGTGAGCAGTTCTTC. It codes for CASSLEGRGGEQFF.

The V gene is TRBV5-1, the J gene TRBJ2-1; 10 bases line up with TRBD2. Trimming took 4 bases from V and 3 from J; bases not matched to a gene: 7. Germline assignment: CDR1 SGHRS and CDR2 YFSETQ. CDR3 length: 16 residues. The CDR3 nucleotides read TGCGCCAGCAGCCCGTTAGCGGGGGGTTACTACAATGAGCAGTTCTTC. It translates to CASSPLAGGYYNEQFF.

The chain combines TRBV5-1 with TRBJ2-3; unclear D gene. Per the germline V gene, CDR1 is SGHRS and CDR2 is YFSETQ. The V gene lost 1 base and the J gene lost 2 bases, with 11 bases spanning the gap. CDR3 length equals 15 residues. CDR3 amino acids: CASSLSPGVTDTQYF. DNA of the CDR3: TGCGCCAGCAGCTTGAGCCCTGGCGTCACAGATACGCAGTATTTT.

V and J are TRBV5-1 and TRBJ1-2; 7 nucleotides agree with TRBD1. CDR3 length: 14 residues. Germline V gene data show CDR1 as SGHRS and CDR2 as YFSETQ. Trimming removed 4 bases from V and 3 bases from J; junction bases left unmatched: 6. CDR3 DNA sequence: TGCGCCAGCAGCAAATCAGGGGGGGACTATGGCTACACCTTC. It translates to CASSKSGGDYGYTF.

This clonotype was recorded a few times. The chain carries TRBV10-3 and TRBJ1-6, with 8 bases aligning to TRBD1. There are 16 residues in the CDR3. Looked up from germline, CDR1 is ENHRY and CDR2 is SYGVKD. J lost 8 bases, V lost 1 base, and 7 bases had no gene match. The CDR3, as DNA: TGTGCCATCAGTGAGTGGGACAGGATGCGGGATTCACCCCTCCACTTT. The encoded protein is CAISEWDRMRDSPLHF.

This clonotype showed up just a few times. The chain uses TRBV2 and TRBJ1-1; TRBD1 is a possible D gene (5 bases). Germline CDR1 and CDR2: SNHLY and FYNNEI. The CDR3 spans 18 residues. The V end was cut by 7 bases, the J end by 1 base, with 25 bases between. The CDR3 reads CASTGGSTGWLWNTEAFF. CDR3 nucleotides: TGTGCCAGCACCGGCGGGAGCACAGGTTGGTTATGGAACACTGAAGCTTTCTTT.

This clonotype was observed a few times. V and J are TRBV24-1 and TRBJ1-2; the D gene is possibly TRBD1 (5 bases). CDR1 and CDR2 from the germline V gene are KGHDR and SFDVKD. This CDR3 is 14 amino acids long. The V end was cut by 2 bases, the J end by 6 bases, with 12 bases between. The CDR3 spells CATSDSSRVHGYTF. DNA of the CDR3: TGTGCCACCAGTGATTCATCCAGGGTTCATGGCTACACCTTC.

This clonotype was recorded once. This chain links TRBV12-5 with TRBJ2-5, with 7 bases identical to TRBD1. CDR1 and CDR2 from the germline V gene are LGHNT and FRNRAP. J was trimmed by 2 bases and V by 0 bases; bases with no gene match: 12. This CDR3 is 18 amino acids long. In DNA, the CDR3 is TGTGCTAGTGGTTTGGTACCAGGGTGGGACAGCCTACAAGAGACCCAGTACTTC. This encodes CASGLVPGWDSLQETQYF.

This clonotype was picked up a small number of times. The chain is built from TRBV5-1 and TRBJ1-2, with TRBD1 matching 7 bases. The CDR3 is made up of 14 amino acids. Germline V lookup: CDR1 SGHRS, CDR2 YFSETQ. V was clipped by 7 bases and J by 0 bases; unmatched bases: 6. CDR3 DNA: TGCGCCAGCCGGAGACAGGGAGCTAACTATGGCTACACCTTC. Residues: CASRRQGANYGYTF.

The chain joins TRBV20-1 to TRBJ2-1, with TRBD2 as a possible D gene (5 bases). Germline V gene sequence: CDR1 DFQATT, CDR2 SNEGSKA (reference sequence). V was clipped by 6 bases and J by 8 bases, with 20 bases between them. CDR3 length equals 14 residues. The CDR3 sequence: CSASVEGLGDEQFF. In DNA form, the CDR3 reads TGCAGTGCCTCCGTCGAGGGCCTTGGCGATGAGCAGTTCTTC.

This clonotype was seen more than once but under ten times. The rearrangement joins TRBV12-5 to TRBJ2-7; D possibly uses TRBD1 or TRBD2 (5 bases each). The CDR3 spans 14 residues. Germline V gene lookup returns CDR1 LGHNT and CDR2 FRNRAP. Between the trimmed V and J ends, which lost 5 bases and 5 bases, there was a span of 16 bases. The CDR3 protein is CASGIRDVSNEQYF. CDR3 in DNA: TGTGCTAGTGGTATCCGGGACGTCTCAAACGAGCAGTACTTC.

This chain connects TRBV5-1 to TRBJ1-4; no definite D call. From germline, CDR1 is SGHRS and CDR2 YFSETQ. The length of the CDR3 is 14 residues. V was pared by 5 bases and J by 0 bases, with 8 bases between. The CDR3 reads CASRLQPTNEKLFF. CDR3 sequence (DNA): TGCGCCAGCAGGTTACAGCCAACTAATGAAAAACTGTTTTTT.

The table lists this clonotype with a few counts. The gene calls are TRBV5-1 and TRBJ2-1; D may be TRBD2 (6 bases). Trimming removed 6 bases at V and 8 bases at J, with 21 bases between. The germline V gene encodes CDR1 SGHRS and CDR2 YFSETQ. This CDR3 region has 15 residues. In nucleotides, the CDR3 is TGCGCCAGCACCTTTAGGGAGGCAGGGATGGATGAGCAGTTCTTC. Translated, it gives CASTFREAGMDEQFF.

The chain uses TRBV4-2 and TRBJ2-5; TRBD1 matches 9 bases. This CDR3 comprises 16 residues. Germline CDR1 is LGHNA and CDR2 is YNFKEQ. With 0 bases clipped from V and 4 bases from J, the junction kept 6 bases outside the gene matches. The CDR3, as DNA: TGTGCCAGCAGCCAAGAGTGGGGACAGGGAGGAGAGACCCAGTACTTC. This codes for CASSQEWGQGGETQYF.

The V gene is TRBV12-3 or TRBV12-4, the J gene TRBJ2-1; D call uncertain. The CDR3 contains 15 residues. Trimming stripped 0 bases from V and 5 bases from J, with 11 bases between. The CDR3 DNA follows: TGTGCCAGCAGTTTAGCCCCCCTAGTTAACAATGAGCAGTTCTTC. Translation: CASSLAPLVNNEQFF.

This clonotype was observed many times. The rearrangement joins TRBV7-9 to TRBJ2-1; 9 bases agree with TRBD2. Germline V gene data show CDR1 as SEHNR and CDR2 as FQNEAQ (reference sequence). This CDR3 spans 16 amino acids. V was pared by 5 bases and J by 7 bases, with 12 bases of the junction left unmatched. Here the CDR3 reads CASSLWVAGVNNEQFF. In DNA form, the CDR3 reads TGTGCCAGCAGCCTTTGGGTAGCGGGAGTAAATAATGAGCAGTTCTTC.

This clonotype has more than one count but fewer than ten. This chain links TRBV21-1 with TRBJ1-2. TRBV21-1 is tagged as a pseudogene. CDR3 size: 14 residues. The CDR3 reads CASSKAGQPYGYTF. CDR3 bases: TGTGCCAGCAGCAAAGCTGGGCAGCCCTATGGCTACACCTTC.

This chain joins TRBV20-1 and TRBJ2-3; 10 positions match TRBD2. The CDR3 spans 15 residues. V lost 4 bases and J lost 4; bases outside the gene matches: 8. Germline-derived CDR1 and CDR2 are DFQATT and SNEGSKA (reference sequence). The CDR3 reads CSATLAGVWADTQYF. The CDR3 coding sequence is TGCAGTGCTACCCTAGCGGGAGTTTGGGCAGATACGCAGTATTTT.

V gene TRBV20-1 combines with J gene TRBJ2-7; D ambiguous. In germline, CDR1 is DFQATT, CDR2 SNEGSKA (reference sequence). The CDR3 is made up of 13 amino acids. The V and J ends lost 6 bases and 3 bases respectively, with 15 bases between them. The CDR3 region has the DNA TGCAGTGCCCCGTTAGCCGTGAACTACGAGCAGTACTTC. Protein sequence: CSAPLAVNYEQYF.

The V call is TRBV7-6, the J call TRBJ2-1; D is ambiguous. The V end was cut by 1 base, the J end by 2 bases, with 9 bases between. Per the germline V gene, CDR1 is SGHVS and CDR2 is FNYEAQ. The CDR3 is 15 residues long. CDR3 amino acids: CASSLESQPYNEQFF. As DNA, the CDR3 is TGTGCCAGCAGCTTAGAATCCCAGCCCTACAATGAGCAGTTCTTC.

The rearrangement uses TRBV15 and TRBJ2-1, with 7 bases aligning to TRBD1. The germline CDR1 and CDR2 sequences are LNHNV and YYDKDF (reference sequence). This CDR3 is 15 amino acids long. V was clipped by 5 bases and J by 5 bases; unmatched bases: 9. The chain's CDR3 is CATSSLGTANNEQFF. CDR3 bases: TGTGCCACCAGCTCCCTTGGGACAGCCAACAATGAGCAGTTCTTC. The entire variable domain, with the rest obtained from reference TRBV15 and TRBJ2-1, is as follows: DAMVIQNPRYQVTQFGKPVTLSCSQTLNHNVMYWYQQKSSQAPKLLFHYYDKDFNNEADTPDNFQSRRPNTSFCFLDIRSPGLGDTAMYLCATSSLGTANNEQFFGPGTRLTVL.